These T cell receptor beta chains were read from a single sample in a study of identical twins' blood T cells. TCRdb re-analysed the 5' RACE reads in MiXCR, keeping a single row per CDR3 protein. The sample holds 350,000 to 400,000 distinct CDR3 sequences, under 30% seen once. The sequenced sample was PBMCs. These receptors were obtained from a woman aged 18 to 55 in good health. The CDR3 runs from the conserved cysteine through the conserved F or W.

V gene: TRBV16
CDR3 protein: CASSQSIKSGNTIYF

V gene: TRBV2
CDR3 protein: CASYMNTEAFF

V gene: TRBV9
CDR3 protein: CASSTGPSGTEAFF

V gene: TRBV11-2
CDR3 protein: CASSLGLAGVWLADTQYF

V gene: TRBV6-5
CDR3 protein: CASRETGGSPGELFF

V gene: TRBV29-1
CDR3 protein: CSVEEGPKQGYTF

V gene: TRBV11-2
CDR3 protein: CASSRQGANEQYF

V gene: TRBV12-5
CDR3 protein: CASSSRAGDSNEQFF

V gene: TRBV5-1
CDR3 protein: CASSLVVNSIHTEAFF

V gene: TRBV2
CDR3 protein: CASQTGSGNQPQHF

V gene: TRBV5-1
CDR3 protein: CASSLGTSRLTNEQFF

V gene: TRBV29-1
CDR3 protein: CSVGLAGTIETQYF

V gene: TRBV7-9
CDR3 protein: CAIPGRQSSSYEQYF

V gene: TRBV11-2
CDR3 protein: CASSPIGGDTQYF

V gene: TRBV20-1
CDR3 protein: CSAGLRGGAGYEQFF

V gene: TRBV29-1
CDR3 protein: CSVVQGDGYTF

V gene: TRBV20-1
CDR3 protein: CSAGYGYTNTEAFF

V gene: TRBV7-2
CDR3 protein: CASSRTPTRISTDTQYF

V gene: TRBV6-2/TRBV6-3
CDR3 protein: CASSLYGEQFF

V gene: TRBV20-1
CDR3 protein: CSADDSGGTTGELFF

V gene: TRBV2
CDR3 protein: CASSFGQGSYSYGYTF

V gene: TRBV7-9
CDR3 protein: CASSDSGRDSPLHF

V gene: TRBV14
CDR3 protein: CASSQGLAYGYTF

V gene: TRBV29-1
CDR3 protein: CSVGRQSTNEKLFF

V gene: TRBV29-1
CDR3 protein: CSVERHYTGELFF

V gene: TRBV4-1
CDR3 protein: CASSLAPQETQYF

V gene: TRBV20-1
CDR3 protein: CSANDRGRGTEAFF

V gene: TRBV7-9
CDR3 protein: CASSLEEWRWKETQYF

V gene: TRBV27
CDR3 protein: CASSSTSGTHEQYF

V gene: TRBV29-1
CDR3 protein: CSVHRGYEQYF

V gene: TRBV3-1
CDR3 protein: CASNDQGNNSPLHF

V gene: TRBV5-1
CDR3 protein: CASSYPGLAGGSEFF

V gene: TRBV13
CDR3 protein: CASSPRSTGTSGTYEQYF

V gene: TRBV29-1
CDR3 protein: CSVEFGGGNQPQHF

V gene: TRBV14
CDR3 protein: CASSQIPGNNEQFF

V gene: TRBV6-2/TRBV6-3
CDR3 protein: CASSLGRGVISGEKLFF

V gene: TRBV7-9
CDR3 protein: CASSPSTVFPYGYTF

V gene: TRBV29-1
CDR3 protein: CSVRDGNSPLHF

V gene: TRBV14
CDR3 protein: CASSQDPFAYSYEQYF

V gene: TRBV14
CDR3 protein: CASSQDLTANEQYF